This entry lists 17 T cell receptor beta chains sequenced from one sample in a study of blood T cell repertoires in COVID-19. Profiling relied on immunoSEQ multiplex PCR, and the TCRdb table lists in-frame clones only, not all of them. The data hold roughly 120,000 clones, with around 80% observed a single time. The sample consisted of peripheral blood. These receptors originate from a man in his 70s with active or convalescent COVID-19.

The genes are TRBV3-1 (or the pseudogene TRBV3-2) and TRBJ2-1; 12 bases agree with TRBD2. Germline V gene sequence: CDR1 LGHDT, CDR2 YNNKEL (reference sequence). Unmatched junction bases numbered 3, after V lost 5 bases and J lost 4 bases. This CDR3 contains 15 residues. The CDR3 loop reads CASSATSGGYNEQFF. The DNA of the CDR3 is TGTGCCAGCAGCGCCACTAGCGGGGGGTACAATGAGCAGTTCTTC.

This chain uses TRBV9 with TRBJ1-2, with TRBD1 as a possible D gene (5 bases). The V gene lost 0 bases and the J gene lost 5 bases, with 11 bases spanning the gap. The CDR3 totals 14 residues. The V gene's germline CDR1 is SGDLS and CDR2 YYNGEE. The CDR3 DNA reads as TGTGCCAGCAGCGTAGGGGGCGAAAGGTATGGCTACACCTTC. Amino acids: CASSVGGERYGYTF.

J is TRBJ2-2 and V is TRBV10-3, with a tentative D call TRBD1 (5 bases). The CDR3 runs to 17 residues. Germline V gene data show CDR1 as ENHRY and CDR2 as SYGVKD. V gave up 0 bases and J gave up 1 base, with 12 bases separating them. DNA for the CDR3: TGTGCCATCAGTGAGTCGCGACAGCTTGGGAACACCGGGGAGCTGTTTTTT. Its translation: CAISESRQLGNTGELFF.

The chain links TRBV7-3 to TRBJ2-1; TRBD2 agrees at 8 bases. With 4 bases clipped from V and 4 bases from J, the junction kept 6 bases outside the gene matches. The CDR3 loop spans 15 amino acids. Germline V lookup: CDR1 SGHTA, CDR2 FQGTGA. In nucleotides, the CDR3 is TGTGCCAGCAGCTCCAGCGGGGGCCGTTACAATGAGCAGTTCTTC. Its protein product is CASSSSGGRYNEQFF.

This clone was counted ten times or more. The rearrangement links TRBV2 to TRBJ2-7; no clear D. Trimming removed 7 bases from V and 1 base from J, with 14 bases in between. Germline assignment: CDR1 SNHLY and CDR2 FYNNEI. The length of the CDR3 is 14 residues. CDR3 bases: TGTGCCAGCAAGGAGTTTTACCTTTCCTACGAGCAGTACTTC. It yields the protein CASKEFYLSYEQYF.

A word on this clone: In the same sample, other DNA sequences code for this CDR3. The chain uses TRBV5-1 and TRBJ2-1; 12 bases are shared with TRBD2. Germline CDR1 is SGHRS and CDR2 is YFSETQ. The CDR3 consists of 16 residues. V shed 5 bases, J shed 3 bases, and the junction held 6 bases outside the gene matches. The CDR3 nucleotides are TGCGCCAGCAGTTTGACTAGCGGGAGTAGCTACAATGAGCAGTTCTTC. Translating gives CASSLTSGSSYNEQFF.

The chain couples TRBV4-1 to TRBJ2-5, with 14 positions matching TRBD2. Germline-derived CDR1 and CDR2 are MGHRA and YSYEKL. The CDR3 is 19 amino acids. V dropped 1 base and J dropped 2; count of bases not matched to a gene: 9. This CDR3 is CASSQAPGTSGGLQETQYF. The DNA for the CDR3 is TGCGCCAGCAGCCAAGCCCCCGGGACTAGCGGGGGACTACAAGAGACCCAGTACTTC.

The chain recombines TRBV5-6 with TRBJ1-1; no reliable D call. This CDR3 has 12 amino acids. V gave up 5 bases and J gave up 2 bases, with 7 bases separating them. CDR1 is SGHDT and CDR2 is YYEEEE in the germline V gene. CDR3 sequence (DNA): TGTGCCAGCAGTTTATATAACACTGAAGCTTTCTTT. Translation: CASSLYNTEAFF.

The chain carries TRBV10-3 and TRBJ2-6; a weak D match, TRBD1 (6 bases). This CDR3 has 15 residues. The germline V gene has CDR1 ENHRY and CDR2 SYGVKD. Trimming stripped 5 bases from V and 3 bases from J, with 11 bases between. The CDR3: CAISREGGGANVLTF. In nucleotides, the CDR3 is TGTGCCATCAGTCGTGAAGGGGGTGGGGCCAACGTCCTGACTTTC.

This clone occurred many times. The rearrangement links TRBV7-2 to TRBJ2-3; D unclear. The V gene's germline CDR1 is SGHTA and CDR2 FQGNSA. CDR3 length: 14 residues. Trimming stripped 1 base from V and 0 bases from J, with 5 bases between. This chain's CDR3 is CASSLVSSTDTQYF. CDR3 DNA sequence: TGTGCCAGCAGCTTAGTCAGTAGCACAGATACGCAGTATTTT. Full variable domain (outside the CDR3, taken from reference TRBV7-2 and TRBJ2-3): GAGVSQSPSNKVTEKGKDVELRCDPISGHTALYWYRQSLGQGLEFLIYFQGNSAPDKSGLPSDRFSAERTGGSVSTLTIQRTQQEDSAVYLCASSLVSSTDTQYFGPGTRLTVL.

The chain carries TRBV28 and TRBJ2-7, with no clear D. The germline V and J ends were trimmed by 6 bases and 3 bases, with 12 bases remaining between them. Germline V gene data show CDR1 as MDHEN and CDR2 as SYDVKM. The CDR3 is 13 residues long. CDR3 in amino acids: CASRTAADYEQYF. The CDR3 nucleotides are TGTGCCAGCAGGACCGCGGCAGACTACGAGCAGTACTTC.

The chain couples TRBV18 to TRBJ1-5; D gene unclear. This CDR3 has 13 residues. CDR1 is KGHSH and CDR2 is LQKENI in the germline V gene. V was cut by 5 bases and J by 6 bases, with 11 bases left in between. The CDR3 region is CASSARESQPQHF. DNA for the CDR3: TGTGCCAGCTCAGCAAGGGAGAGTCAGCCCCAGCATTTT. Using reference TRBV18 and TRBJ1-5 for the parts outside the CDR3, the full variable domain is NAGVMQNPRHLVRRRGQEARLRCSPMKGHSHVYWYRQLPEEGLKFMVYLQKENIIDESGMPKERFSAEFPKEGPSILRIQQVVRGDSAAYFCASSARESQPQHFGDGTRLSIL.

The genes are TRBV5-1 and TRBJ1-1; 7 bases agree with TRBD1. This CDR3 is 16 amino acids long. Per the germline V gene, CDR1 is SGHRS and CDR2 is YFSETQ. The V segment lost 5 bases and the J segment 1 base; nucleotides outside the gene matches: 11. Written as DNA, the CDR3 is TGCGCCAGCAGTTGGACAGGTACCATACCGAACACTGAAGCTTTCTTT. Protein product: CASSWTGTIPNTEAFF.

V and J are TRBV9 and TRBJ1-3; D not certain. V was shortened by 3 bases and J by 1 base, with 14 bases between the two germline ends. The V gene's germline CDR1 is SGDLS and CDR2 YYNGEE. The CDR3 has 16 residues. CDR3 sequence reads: CASSAPGPVSGNTIYF. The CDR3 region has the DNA TGTGCCAGCAGCGCACCTGGGCCGGTATCTGGAAACACCATATATTTT.

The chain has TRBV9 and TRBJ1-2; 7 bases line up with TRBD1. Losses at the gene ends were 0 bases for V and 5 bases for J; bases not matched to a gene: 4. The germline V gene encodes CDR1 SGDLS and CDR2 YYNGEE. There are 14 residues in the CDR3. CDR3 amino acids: CASSVDRQGYGYTF. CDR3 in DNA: TGTGCCAGCAGCGTAGACCGACAGGGTTATGGCTACACCTTC.

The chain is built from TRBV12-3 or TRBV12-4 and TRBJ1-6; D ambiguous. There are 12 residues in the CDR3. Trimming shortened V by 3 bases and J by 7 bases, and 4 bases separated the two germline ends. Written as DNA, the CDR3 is TGTGCCAGCAGTTTTATGAATTCACCCCTCCACTTT. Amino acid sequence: CASSFMNSPLHF.

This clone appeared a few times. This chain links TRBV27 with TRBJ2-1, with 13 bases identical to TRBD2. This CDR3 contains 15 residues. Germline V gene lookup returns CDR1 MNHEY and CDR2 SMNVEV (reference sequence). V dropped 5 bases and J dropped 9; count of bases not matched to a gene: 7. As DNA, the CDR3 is TGTGCCAGCAGTCCCGAAGGACTAGCGGGAGTTGAGCAGTTCTTC. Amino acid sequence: CASSPEGLAGVEQFF.